This T cell receptor (beta chain) was identified in a study of blood T cell repertoires in COVID-19. Clones were sequenced by immunoSEQ multiplex PCR, and TCRdb holds only the in-frame ones, with some missing. The sample lists tens of thousands of clones, roughly 90% occurring once. The junction had 6 bases not matched to a gene; V was cut back by 4 bases and J by 6 bases. Germline V CDR1 and CDR2: SGHRS, YFSETQ. The CDR3 runs to 14 residues. The sequenced sample consisted of peripheral blood. The sequence derives from a male donor with acute or convalescent COVID-19. V and J are TRBV5-1 and TRBJ2-1, with TRBD2 matching 8 bases. The CDR3, as DNA: TGCGCCAGCAGCGTACCGGGAGGGGTCAATGAGCAGTTCTTC. Protein: CASSVPGGVNEQFF.